This TCR beta chain was identified in a study of cytotoxic CD8 clonotypes in ibrutinib-treated CLL. The wider study: Results showed some 25 partial and 2 complete responses; following median roughly 70 months, around 15 remained remitted, about 12 advanced. Study findings and constraints: Measured clonality at baseline was greater than in age-matched healthy donors and tracked with circulating CD8+ T-cell counts.

Clones were sequenced by immunoSEQ multiplex PCR, and TCRdb holds only the in-frame ones, with some missing. This table holds approximately 80,000 clones, around 83% found once. As to this clone: Antigen specificity is unknown.

The CDR3 has 14 amino acids. CDR1 and CDR2 (germline): ENHRY, SYGVKD. Losses at the gene ends were 4 bases for V and 5 bases for J; bases not matched to a gene: 4. The sequence came from a human donor with chronic lymphocytic leukemia. Specimen: PBMCs, collected before ibrutinib treatment. J is TRBJ2-3 and V is TRBV10-3; 9 bases fit TRBD1. In DNA, the CDR3 is TGTGCCATCAGTGCAAGACAGGGGGGAGATACGCAGTATTTT. Residues: CAISARQGGDTQYF.